This T cell receptor (beta chain) was sequenced in a study of tumor-infiltrating lymphocytes in primary liver carcinoma. Findings and limits, study-wide: Tumors had a top-250-clone fraction that was significantly higher than blood (p = 0.039).

This clonotype appeared many times. Its antigen remains unknown. Germline CDR1 SGHDT, CDR2 YYEEEE. Deletions cut 2 bases from V and 4 bases from J, with 7 bases between. The length of the CDR3 is 13 residues. From approximately 0.5 ug of total RNA, TCR beta-specific cDNA was reverse-transcribed using a constant-region primer. Slightly modified ARM-PCR with three nested multiplex PCR rounds yielded TCR beta libraries. Both of the initial two PCR rounds ran for about 9 cycles and employed TRBV1-TRBV30 forward primers alongside a C-beta reverse primer. From the multiplex PCR reads, TCRdb called clonotypes with MiXCR, one entry per CDR3 protein. The sample records around 50,000 distinct CDR3 sequences, 60% to 75% being singletons. Starting material for RNA and DNA co-extraction consisted of about 20-33 mg of unsorted bulk tissue.

This TCR derives from a man aged 35 to 55 with primary liver carcinoma and hepatitis B virus infection. Material for sequencing was liver tumor tissue from sampling region 3. The subset: tumor region T3, left-lateral pole. The V gene is TRBV5-6, the J gene TRBJ2-4, with D hard to call. CDR3 amino acids: CASSLVGKNIQYF. In DNA form, the CDR3 reads TGTGCCAGCAGCTTAGTAGGGAAAAACATTCAGTACTTC.